The clone carrying this TCR beta chain was seen at least ten times. The sample comes from a study of CD8+CD57+ T cells in acquired aplastic anemia. The CDR3 contains 16 residues. V was trimmed by 5 bases and J by 1 base, leaving 17 bases between them. Germline V lookup: CDR1 MNHNS, CDR2 SASEGT. The template used for profiling TCR beta VDJ and CDR3 was genomic DNA. TCRdb reprocessed the reads via MiXCR and lists one record per CDR3 protein. The sample includes 150,000 to 200,000 distinct CDR3 sequences, roughly 40% of them seen just once. The V gene is TRBV6-1, the J gene TRBJ2-5; D not resolved. The origin of this receptor is a human donor in good health. The sequencing sample was made of sorted CD4+, CD8+, or CD8+CD57+ T cells (not recorded which) from PBMCs. CDR3: CASSLLGGPLQETQYF. CDR3 sequence (DNA): TGTGCCAGCAGTCTCCTAGGCGGACCACTCCAAGAGACCCAGTACTTC.